The T cell receptor (beta chain) under discussion was sequenced for a study of T-cell reconstitution after alpha-beta-depleted transplantation in children. Researchers prepared the TCRbeta library using unique molecular identifiers, the study reports. One entry per CDR3 protein, called by TCRdb with MiXCR from the PCR reads. Seen here are about 690,000 distinct CDR3 sequences, approximately 16% observed once, and the top ten hold about 1.1%. The length of the CDR3 is 15 residues. The V gene end was trimmed by 5 bases and the J gene end by 5 bases; junction bases not matched to a gene: 11. This clonotype was counted between two and nine times.

This clonotype was sampled from a human donor who donated a stem cell graft to a child with acute myeloid leukemia. Sequencing used PBMCs from the stem cell graft donor, obtained from the stem cell graft. The chain combines TRBV12-3 or TRBV12-4 with TRBJ2-5, with 7 nucleotides matching TRBD1. This CDR3 is CASSRLDDRDETQYF. The CDR3 DNA follows: TGTGCCAGCAGTCGCCTGGACGACAGGGATGAGACCCAGTACTTC.